The present entry profiles one T cell receptor (beta chain) with its context. This clone was observed once. This receptor's antigen is unknown. No quality values exist for individual bases; no much larger clone is one base distant. TCRbeta CDR3 regions were amplified from genomic DNA by means of the immunoSEQ Assay, a bias-controlled multiplex PCR. As for the original processing: Nucleated cell counts per sample were estimated from amplification of reference gene primers within the assay. To quantify the absolute abundance of each unique TCRbeta CDR3 rearrangement, sequence reads were collapsed and filtered. For each sample, productive Simpson clonality was calculated as the square root of Simpson's diversity index across productive rearrangements. Here the immuneACCESS table is served through TCRdb, limited to in-frame sequences with V and J called. Missing clones are a known gap in these copies; in checked studies unresolved V genes cover under half, and the rest lacks a known reason. V and J calls and clone size come straight from that table; D and trimming were deduced from the DNA. The sample table holds about 70,000 clones, of which under 80% were seen once. 28% of the sample lies in the top ten.

This sample stems from a study of blood T cell repertoires in COVID-19 (dated by TCRdb to about 2020). Notes on the research overall: Samples from collaborators originated in the United States, Italy and Spain and spanned both the acute and convalescent phases of COVID-19. Where HLA class I and class II types were available, the types were taken from metadata supplied by the sample provider, not from assay-based typing. The samples were drawn from the first 160 participants of the ongoing ImmuneRACE study and from 1,254 subjects provided by 6 global collaborators. A freely available public database, intended as a resource for researchers studying the immune response to SARS-CoV-2, is where the repertoires were released. A de-identified subject ID, COVID-19 status, age in years and sex were almost always included in the sample metadata. Subjects who had been exposed to COVID-19, were actively infected with it, or had recovered from it provided the deeply sampled blood TCRbeta repertoires that made up the dataset. The material from the prospective study consisted of cDNA or gDNA derived from T cells, B-cell-depleted T cells, or PBMCs.

General findings and caveats noted by the study authors: How much clinical and demographic metadata was included differed by source and by participant, and the metadata was provided uncurated.

Relative to germline, V is missing 2 bases and J is missing 7 bases, with 6 bases of the junction outside any gene match. The germline V gene sets CDR1 to MRHNA and CDR2 to SNTAGT. From the cysteine up to the phenylalanine, the CDR3 has a length of 15 residues. Only the CDR3 portion is preserved as DNA: 45 bases, with reading frame beginning at the first base. Collaborating institutions collected whole blood in K2EDTA tubes following their own protocols. For TCRbeta analysis, collaborators shipped samples in one of three forms: frozen whole blood, isolated PBMCs, or DNA extracted from either of those sample types.

This TCR came from a woman of 80 years or more with active or convalescent COVID-19. Sequencing was done on a sample of peripheral blood. This chain is built from TRBV6-4 and TRBJ2-2; 8 bases in the middle match TRBD1. The CDR3 sequence is CASSDEAGGGGELFF. The sequenced DNA is TGTGCCAGCAGTGACGAAGCAGGGGGCGGCGGGGAGCTGTTTTTT.